This T cell receptor beta chain was captured by sequencing in a study of monozygotic twins with inflammatory bowel disease. Germline lookup yields CDR1 LGHNA and CDR2 YSLEER. This CDR3 spans 16 amino acids. One entry per CDR3 protein, without DNA, is what TCRdb gives after re-calling the 5' RACE reads. In all, the sample yields a few hundred thousand distinct CDR3 sequences. The chain combines TRBV4-3 with TRBJ1-3. Specimen: blood. The sequence came from a human donor with ulcerative colitis or Crohn's disease, or a healthy co-twin of an affected twin (not recorded which). CDR3 loop: CASSQAARDSGNTIYF.